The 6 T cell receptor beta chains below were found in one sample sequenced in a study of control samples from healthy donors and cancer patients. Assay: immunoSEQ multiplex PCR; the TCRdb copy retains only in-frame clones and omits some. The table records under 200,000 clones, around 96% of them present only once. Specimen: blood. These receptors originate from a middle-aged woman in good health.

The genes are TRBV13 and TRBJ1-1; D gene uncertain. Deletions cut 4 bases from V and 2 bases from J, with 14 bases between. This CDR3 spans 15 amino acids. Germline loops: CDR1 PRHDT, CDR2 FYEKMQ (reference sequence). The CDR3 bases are TGTGCCAGCAGCTCCCTACAGAGCCTAAACACTGAAGCTTTCTTT. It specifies CASSSLQSLNTEAFF. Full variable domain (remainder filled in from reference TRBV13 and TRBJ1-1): AAGVIQSPRHLIKEKRETATLKCYPIPRHDTVYWYQQGPGQDPQFLISFYEKMQSDKGSIPDRFSAQQFSDYHSELNMSSLELGDSALYFCASSSLQSLNTEAFFGQGTRLTVV.

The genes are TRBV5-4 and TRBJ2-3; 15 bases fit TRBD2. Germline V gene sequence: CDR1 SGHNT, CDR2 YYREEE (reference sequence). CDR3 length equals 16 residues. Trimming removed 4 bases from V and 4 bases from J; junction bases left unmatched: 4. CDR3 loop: CASSPGTSGRPDTQYF. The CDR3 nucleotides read TGTGCCAGCAGCCCCGGGACTAGCGGGAGGCCAGATACGCAGTATTTT.

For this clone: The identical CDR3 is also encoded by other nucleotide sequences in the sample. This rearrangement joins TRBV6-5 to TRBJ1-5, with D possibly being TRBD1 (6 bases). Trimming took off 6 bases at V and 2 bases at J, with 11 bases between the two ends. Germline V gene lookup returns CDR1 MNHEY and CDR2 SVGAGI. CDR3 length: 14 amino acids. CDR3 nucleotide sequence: TGTGCCAGCAGAAGGGGGGATGGCAATCAGCCCCAGCATTTT. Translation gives CASRRGDGNQPQHF.

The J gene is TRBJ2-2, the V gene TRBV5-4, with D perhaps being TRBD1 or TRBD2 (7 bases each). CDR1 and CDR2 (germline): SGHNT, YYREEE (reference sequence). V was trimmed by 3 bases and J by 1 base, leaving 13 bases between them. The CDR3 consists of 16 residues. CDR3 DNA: TGTGCCAGCAGCTCAGCGGGACAGCGGAACACCGGGGAGCTGTTTTTT. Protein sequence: CASSSAGQRNTGELFF.

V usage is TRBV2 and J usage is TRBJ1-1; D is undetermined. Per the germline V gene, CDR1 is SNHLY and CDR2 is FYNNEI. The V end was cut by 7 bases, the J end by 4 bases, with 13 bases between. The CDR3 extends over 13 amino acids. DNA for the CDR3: TGTGCCAGCATAGTAGGAGTGAGCACTGAAGCTTTCTTT. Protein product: CASIVGVSTEAFF. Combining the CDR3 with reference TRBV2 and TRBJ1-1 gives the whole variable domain EPEVTQTPSHQVTQMGQEVILRCVPISNHLYFYWYRQILGQKVEFLVSFYNNEISEKSEIFDDQFSVERPDGSNFTLKIRSTKLEDSAMYFCASIVGVSTEAFFGQGTRLTVV.

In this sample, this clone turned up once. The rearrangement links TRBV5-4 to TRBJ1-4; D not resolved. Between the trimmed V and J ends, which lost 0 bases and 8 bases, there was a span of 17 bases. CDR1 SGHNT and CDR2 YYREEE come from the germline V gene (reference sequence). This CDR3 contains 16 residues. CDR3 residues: CASSLGGSGEREKLFF. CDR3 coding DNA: TGTGCCAGCAGCTTGGGAGGGTCAGGAGAACGCGAAAAACTGTTTTTT.